Listed below are T cell receptor beta chains from one sample, sequenced in a study of cytomegalovirus exposure and HLA in healthy donors. Here immunoSEQ multiplex PCR was the method, and the copy in TCRdb shows in-frame clones only, minus some. The table has 250,000 or so clones, roughly 87% seen once; the top ten hold more than 10%. The specimen was PBMCs. The receptor source for this set is a man between 18 and 29 years old in good health and CMV-seropositive. CDR3s include the opening cysteine and the closing phenylalanine or tryptophan. Fields, in order: clone size, V gene, D gene, J gene, CDR3 DNA, CDR3 protein. A D gene is named only where the DNA matches it firmly. Some rows have no size entry. The others give once, few or many, or a class for an expanded clone.

once	TRBV5-4	NA	TRBJ2-1	TGTGCCACAATGGGCACTCCGGACAATGAGCAGTTCTTC	CATMGTPDNEQFF
few	TRBV30	NA	TRBJ1-2	TGTGCCTGGGAGGACTTCTATGGCTACACCTTC	CAWEDFYGYTF
NA	TRBV7-6	NA	TRBJ2-5	TGTGCCAGCAGCACAGGGTTGGAAGAGACCCAGTACTTC	CASSTGLEETQYF
NA	TRBV10-2	TRBD2	TRBJ2-7	TGCGCCAGCAGGGGAGGACCGGGACTAGCGGGATACGAGCAGTACTTC	CASRGGPGLAGYEQYF
NA	TRBV29-1	TRBD1	TRBJ1-1	TGCAGCGTTCGACAGGGAAGCACTGAAGCTTTCTTT	CSVRQGSTEAFF
NA	TRBV5-6	NA	TRBJ2-7	TGTGCCAGCAGCTTGGATAGGGTTCGGGCCTCCTACGAGCAGTACTTC	CASSLDRVRASYEQYF
NA	TRBV6-1	NA	TRBJ1-5	TGTGCCAGCGGGACGGAATATAGCAATCAGCCCCAGCATTTT	CASGTEYSNQPQHF
NA	TRBV4-1	NA	TRBJ2-2	TGCGCCAGCAGCCAAGAAGGCGGCAGGGAAACCGGGGAGCTGTTTTTT	CASSQEGGRETGELFF
NA	TRBV18	NA	TRBJ1-3	TGTGCCAGCTCATCCAGCCCGATCTCTGGAAACACCATATATTTT	CASSSSPISGNTIYF
NA	TRBV27	TRBD2	TRBJ2-7	TGTGCCAGCAGCCCCCGAGGCCCGGGACTACCTACGAAGCAGTACTTC	CASSPRGPGLPTKQYF
NA	TRBV6-1	TRBD1	TRBJ1-2	TGTGCCAGCAGTGACAGGTCGACAGGGACCGGTTTACGCGGCTACACCTTC	CASSDRSTGTGLRGYTF
few	TRBV2	NA	TRBJ2-6	TGTGCCAGCAGTACTGGGATTGATTCTGGGGCCAACGTCCTGACTTTC	CASSTGIDSGANVLTF
NA	TRBV7-2	NA	TRBJ2-7	TGTGCCAGCAGCTTAGCGCGTGCGGGGCCCTCCTACGAGCAGTACTTC	CASSLARAGPSYEQYF
NA	TRBV6-5	NA	TRBJ1-1	TGTGCCAGCAGGAGGGGTTTGGGCACTGAAGCTTTCTTT	CASRRGLGTEAFF
NA	TRBV5-6	NA	TRBJ1-1	TGTGCCAGCAGCTCGTTGTTTGCCCTGAGAGTGGAGGGAAACACTGAAGCTTTCTTT	CASSSLFALRVEGNTEAFF
NA	TRBV5-1	NA	TRBJ2-1	TGCGCCAGCAGCTTGGGATCACGTGAGCAGTTCTTC	CASSLGSREQFF
NA	TRBV18	TRBD1	TRBJ1-5	TGTGCCAGCTCACTGAAAGGGCGGGACAGTATAAGCAATCAGCCCCAGCATTTT	CASSLKGRDSISNQPQHF
few	TRBV5-4	NA	TRBJ1-2	TGTGCCAGCAAGGACGGGGTGGAAGATGGCTACACCTTC	CASKDGVEDGYTF
NA	TRBV7-9	TRBD1	TRBJ2-5	TGTGCCAGCAGCCTGGGACAGGGGGATCAAGAGACCCAGTACTTC	CASSLGQGDQETQYF
NA	TRBV7-9	NA	TRBJ1-1	TGTGCCAGCAGCTTAGCGCTTAGGAGGAACACTGAAGCTTTCTTT	CASSLALRRNTEAFF
NA	TRBV27	TRBD2	TRBJ2-5	TGTGCCAGCAGTTTATCACTAGCGGGAGAGGGGACCCAGTACTTC	CASSLSLAGEGTQYF
NA	TRBV2	NA	TRBJ2-7	TGTGCCAGCAGTGAATCGTTTACCGACATGGGGGACGAGCAGTACTTC	CASSESFTDMGDEQYF
few	TRBV15	NA	TRBJ1-2	TGTGCCACCAGCAGTAAGACAGCCTATGGCTACACCTTC	CATSSKTAYGYTF
few	TRBV2	NA	TRBJ2-2	TGTGCCAGCAAGATAGGAGGCACCGGGGAGCTGTTTTTT	CASKIGGTGELFF
NA	TRBV2	NA	TRBJ1-5	TGTGCCAGCAGACAGGCGATAGCCCATCAGCCCCAGCATTTT	CASRQAIAHQPQHF
NA	TRBV19	TRBD1	TRBJ1-2	TGTGCCAGTAGTAATGTCCCGGGACAGGGTCAGTATGGCTACACCTTC	CASSNVPGQGQYGYTF
NA	TRBV5-4	NA	TRBJ2-3	TGTGCCAGCAGCTTGGTGGGCAGGGGTGCAGCAGATACGCAGTATTTT	CASSLVGRGAADTQYF
NA	TRBV29-1	NA	TRBJ2-1	TGCAGCGTTGAGGGTGGGACACCCCCGTTCTTC	CSVEGGTPPFF
NA	TRBV9	NA	TRBJ2-1	TGTGCCAGCAGCCCTCAGTTGTACGGGGTTGACTACAATGAGCAGTTCTTC	CASSPQLYGVDYNEQFF
NA	TRBV6-1	NA	TRBJ2-3	TGTGCCAGCAGTGAAGCGAAGTGGGACACAGATACGCAGTATTTT	CASSEAKWDTDTQYF
NA	TRBV4-3	NA	TRBJ2-1	TGCGCCAGCAGCCAGTTAACCTCCCCTGAGCAGTTCTTC	CASSQLTSPEQFF
NA	TRBV9	TRBD2	TRBJ2-1	TGTGCCAGCAGCACTCGTAGCGGGAGTTGGGATGAGCAGTTCTTC	CASSTRSGSWDEQFF
NA	TRBV29-1	NA	TRBJ2-1	TGCAGCGTTGAGGGTTTTTCCTACAATGAGCAGTTCTTC	CSVEGFSYNEQFF
NA	TRBV6-6	NA	TRBJ2-1	TGTGCCAGCAGTTCATATCAGGGCCTCAGAGGCCATGAGCAGTTCTTC	CASSSYQGLRGHEQFF
NA	TRBV2	NA	TRBJ1-4	TGTGCCAGCAGTCTTCTAGGGGCGGATGAAAAACTGTTTTTT	CASSLLGADEKLFF
few	TRBV19	TRBD1	TRBJ1-1	TGTGCCAGTAGTATCCAACAGGGGGCTGAAGCTTTCTTT	CASSIQQGAEAFF
NA	TRBV6-5	TRBD2	TRBJ2-3	TGTGCCAGCCGACTGTATAGCGGGAGTACAGATACGCAGTATTTT	CASRLYSGSTDTQYF
NA	TRBV11-2	TRBD2	TRBJ2-3	TGTGCCAGCAGAGACGTCGGCGGGAGGGCGAGGTATTTT	CASRDVGGRARYF
once	TRBV25-1	NA	TRBJ2-3	TGTGCCAGCAGTGAATACTGGGGGGTGGCAGATACGCAGTATTTT	CASSEYWGVADTQYF
NA	TRBV9	NA	TRBJ1-2	TGTGCCAGCAGCTTCTCAGGTGGCTACACCTTC	CASSFSGGYTF
NA	TRBV6-1	NA	TRBJ1-2	TGTGCCAGCAGTGAATTTGGCGGCTCTTATGGCTACACCTTC	CASSEFGGSYGYTF
NA	TRBV6-5	NA	TRBJ2-1	TGTGCCAGCAGTTCAACGGGACTCCTGGGGGGTAATGAGCAGTTCTTC	CASSSTGLLGGNEQFF
NA	TRBV27	NA	TRBJ2-1	TGTGCCAGCAGTTCCAGGTACAATGAGCAGTTCTTC	CASSSRYNEQFF
few	TRBV7-8	TRBD2	TRBJ2-7	TGTGCCAGCAGACTAGCGGGAGGGAAACACTACGAGCAGTACTTC	CASRLAGGKHYEQYF
NA	TRBV2	TRBD1	TRBJ2-5	TGTGCCAGCAGTGAATACAGGGGTGGCGAGACCCAGTACTTC	CASSEYRGGETQYF
NA	TRBV7-2	NA	TRBJ1-2	TGTGCCAGCAGCTCCTCGGGGGGCAGCTATGGCTACACCTTC	CASSSSGGSYGYTF
NA	TRBV27	NA	TRBJ1-1	TGTGCCAGCTGGAGCGGGGGGCTGGACACTGAAGCTTTCTTT	CASWSGGLDTEAFF
many	TRBV18	NA	TRBJ2-1	TGTGCCAGCTCACCGACTCGTCTTAGGGGGCAGCGGGATAATGAGCAGTTCTTC	CASSPTRLRGQRDNEQFF
NA	TRBV27	NA	TRBJ1-2	TGTGCCAGCAGTTTTACTCCAAGCGGGAGCTATGGCTACACCTTC	CASSFTPSGSYGYTF
NA	TRBV27	NA	TRBJ2-4	TGTGCCAGCGGGTGCGGGACAGTGCTAGCCAAAAACATTCAGTACTTC	CASGCGTVLAKNIQYF
NA	TRBV20-1	NA	TRBJ1-4	TGCAGTGCCCATGGGGAAAAACTGTTTTTT	CSAHGEKLFF
NA	TRBV5-1	TRBD1	TRBJ2-7	TGCGCCAGCAGCTATTCCACAGGGGGCCGTAAGCGCGAGCAGTACTTC	CASSYSTGGRKREQYF
NA	TRBV12-5	NA	TRBJ1-2	TGTGCTAGTGGTTTGTCCGCTGGACAGTTCTATGGCTACACCTTC	CASGLSAGQFYGYTF
few	TRBV7-2	TRBD2	TRBJ2-5	TGTGCCAGCAGCCCAGGACTAGCGGGAGGTTCTTGGGAGACCCAGTACTTC	CASSPGLAGGSWETQYF
NA	TRBV6-1	NA	TRBJ1-2	TGTGCCAGCAGCGGGACATCGTATGGCTACACCTTC	CASSGTSYGYTF
NA	TRBV6-1	NA	TRBJ2-3	TGTGCCAGCAGTGAAGTTACGGTAGCTTCGGATACGCAGTATTTT	CASSEVTVASDTQYF
NA	TRBV5-1	NA	TRBJ2-1	TGCGCCAGCAGCGCATTAGGACCTTTCGATGAGCAGTTCTTC	CASSALGPFDEQFF